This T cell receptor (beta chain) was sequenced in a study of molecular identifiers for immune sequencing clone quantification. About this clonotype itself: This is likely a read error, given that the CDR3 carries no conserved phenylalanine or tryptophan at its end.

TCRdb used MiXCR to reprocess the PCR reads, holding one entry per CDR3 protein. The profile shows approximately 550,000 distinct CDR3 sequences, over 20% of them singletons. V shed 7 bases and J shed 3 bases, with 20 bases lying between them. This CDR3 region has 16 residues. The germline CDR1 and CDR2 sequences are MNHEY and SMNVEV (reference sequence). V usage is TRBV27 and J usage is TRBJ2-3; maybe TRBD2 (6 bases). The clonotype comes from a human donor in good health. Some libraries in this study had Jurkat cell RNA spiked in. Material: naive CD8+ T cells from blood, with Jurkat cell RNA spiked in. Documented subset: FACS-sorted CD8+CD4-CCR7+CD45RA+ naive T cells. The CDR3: CASKLSGLHSTDTQYY. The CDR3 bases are TGTGCCAGCAAGTTGAGCGGACTACATAGTACAGATACGCAGTATTAT.